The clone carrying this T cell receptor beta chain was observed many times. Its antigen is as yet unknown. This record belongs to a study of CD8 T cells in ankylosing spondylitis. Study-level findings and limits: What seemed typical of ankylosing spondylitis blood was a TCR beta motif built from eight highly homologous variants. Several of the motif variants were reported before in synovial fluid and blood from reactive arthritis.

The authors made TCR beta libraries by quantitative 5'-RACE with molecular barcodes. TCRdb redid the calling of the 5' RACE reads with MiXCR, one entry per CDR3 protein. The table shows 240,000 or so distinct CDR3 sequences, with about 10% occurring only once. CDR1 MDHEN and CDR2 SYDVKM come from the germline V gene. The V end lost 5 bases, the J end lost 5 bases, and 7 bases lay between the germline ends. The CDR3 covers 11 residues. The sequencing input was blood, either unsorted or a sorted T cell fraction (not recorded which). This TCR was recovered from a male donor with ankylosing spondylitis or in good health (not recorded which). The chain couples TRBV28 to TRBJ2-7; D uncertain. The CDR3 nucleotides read TGTGCCAGCAGTACCCAACACGAGCAGTACTTC. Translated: CASSTQHEQYF.